The following is a TCR beta chain sequence with its context. This clonotype was found a few times. Its antigen specificity is not known. Base quality data are lacking; no much larger clone is found one base away. The sample comes from a study of identical twins (dated by TCRdb to the mid-2010s). Background on the whole study: To test whether fetal clonotypes persist, this study deep-sequenced TCR alpha and beta repertoires from monozygotic twins, from unrelated adults of various ages, and from cord blood. To rule out contamination, replicate twin experiments were performed at different times with different library preparation protocols.

Every donor in the study was a healthy Caucasian. Three unrelated non-twin adults were additionally sequenced: a male aged 18 to 29, a male aged 50 to 60 and a female aged 50 to 60. Using Miltenyi CD45RO+ enrichment and human naive T-cell isolation kits, memory (CD45RO+) and naive T cells were isolated from PBMC. Libraries were made using 5' RACE. The data were produced on an Illumina HiSeq 2000. A universal primer binding site was added through template switching, and the final cDNA carried a unique molecular identifier so that TCR cDNA molecules could be counted accurately. Specific primers in the conserved constant-segment region were used to synthesize first-strand cDNA for the TCR alpha and beta chains. To control for contamination, each cDNA library was double barcoded with a SMART-Mk sample barcode plus Illumina barcodes. TruSeq adapter sequences, together with Illumina sample barcodes, were added in two successive PCR steps. The Illumina HiSeq platform was used with custom primers to sequence TCR alpha and beta cDNA libraries. Concerning the study's data processing: Unique molecular identifiers were extracted from raw reads with MiGEC, and CDR3 positions were determined with MiXCR. Recombination models were inferred per individual with the repgenHMM and IGoR tools using an EM algorithm. The tcR package in R was used for shared clonotype analysis, with sharing normalized by the product of cloneset sizes. Out-of-frame nonproductive sequences were analyzed to study raw recombination free of thymic and clonal selection effects. TCRdb handled the public reads itself, with Q25 trimming in fastp and clone calling in MiXCR, and kept productive beta chains. Each CDR3 protein appears once, grouped with its most common genes and DNA. TCRdb's processing, not the authors', yielded these V and J calls. The sample has 420,000 or so distinct CDR3 sequences on record, approximately 18% of them singletons. 9% to 15% of the sample belongs to the ten largest clones.

The full study reports these points: The excess sharing between twins in beta out-of-frame sequences was weaker because fewer shared sequences reduced the signal-to-noise ratio. In monozygotic twins, recombination models systematically underestimated out-of-frame TCR alpha sharing, but the models matched the sharing seen between unrelated individuals. Conclusions relied on cross-sectional statistical analysis, since the same donors could not be followed over many years. Fewer insertions were carried by abundant cord blood beta clonotypes; a weaker similar trend was observed in young adult naive repertoires, while no such trend was observed in memory repertoires. Zero-insertion analyses could be partly confounded by invariant T cells such as MAIT and iNKT, although diverse VJ usage argued against such confounding for most clonotypes. Out-of-frame TCR alpha sequences shared between twins showed an excess of low generation-probability sequences compared with coincidental sharing between unrelated individuals.

The germline V gene gives CDR1 as SGHTA and CDR2 as FQGNSA. The V and J ends are trimmed by 5 bases and 0 bases, leaving 15 bases between them. Counted from cysteine to phenylalanine, this CDR3 has 16 amino acids. The only DNA kept is the CDR3, 48 bases in frame from the first base. The source is a man in his fifties in good health. The sample comprised naive T cells sorted from blood. The sample's cell subset or site label, in plain terms: cells isolated with a human naive T-cell isolation kit. The chain is encoded by TRBV7-2 joined to TRBJ2-3; TRBD2 is a possible D gene, resting on 5 matching bases. The CDR3 protein: CASSRPRTGSTDTQYF. The nucleotide sequence reads as follows: TGTGCCAGCAGCCGGCCCAGGACTGGAAGCACAGATACGCAGTATTTT. Beyond the CDR3, the reference TRBV7-2 and TRBJ2-3 genes provide the residues; the full variable domain reads: GAGVSQSPSNKVTEKGKDVELRCDPISGHTALYWYRQSLGQGLEFLIYFQGNSAPDKSGLPSDRFSAERTGGSVSTLTIQRTQQEDSAVYLCASSRPRTGSTDTQYFGPGTRLTVL.